The 27 T cell receptor beta chains below come from one sample, sequenced in a study of post-analysis software for immune sequencing data. Findings and limits, study-wide: With TRBV5-6, TRBV5-1 and TRBV20-1 included, about 5 TRBV segments were more frequent in patients than in controls.

Antigen specificity for these receptors is unknown. The authors incorporated unique molecular identifiers into the TCR beta cDNA libraries. TCRdb reprocessed the PCR reads via MiXCR and lists one record per CDR3 protein. The data show approximately 460,000 distinct CDR3 sequences, with nearly 45% seen just once and around 10% held by the top ten. Sequencing used blood. The receptors come from a girl aged 10-17 years with multiple sclerosis.

The chain employs TRBV7-8 and TRBJ1-1; a possible D gene is TRBD1 (5 bases). Trimming took 0 bases from V and 0 from J, leaving 5 bases between them. From germline, CDR1 is SGHVS and CDR2 FQNEAQ. The length of the CDR3 is 14 residues. The CDR3 protein is CASSLAQVNTEAFF. The CDR3 coding sequence is TGTGCCAGCAGCTTAGCACAGGTGAACACTGAAGCTTTCTTT.

In regard to this clonotype: A much larger clone sits a single nucleotide away, making a read error possible. This sequence joins TRBV9 and TRBJ2-1; tentatively, D is TRBD2 (6 bases). The CDR3 runs to 15 residues. Germline-derived CDR1 and CDR2 are SGDLS and YYNGEE. In nucleotides, the CDR3 is TGTGCCAGCAGCGTATCGGGGGAGGAGTACAATGGGCAGTTCTTC. This encodes CASSVSGEEYNGQFF. The full variable domain, completed using reference TRBV9 and TRBJ2-1, is DSGVTQTPKHLITATGQRVTLRCSPRSGDLSVYWYQQSLDQGLQFLIQYYNGEERAKGNILERFSAQQFPDLHSELNLSSLELGDSALYFCASSVSGEEYNGQFFGPGTRLTVL.

This clonotype has just a few counts. This chain links TRBV20-1 with TRBJ2-4; 7 bases agree with TRBD2. This CDR3 region has 16 residues. Per the germline V gene, CDR1 is DFQATT and CDR2 is SNEGSKA (reference sequence). Germline trimming cut 2 bases from V and 1 base from J; bases unmatched to any gene: 8. Here the CDR3 reads CSARMGGRGAKNIQYF. DNA for the CDR3: TGCAGTGCTAGAATGGGGGGGAGGGGTGCCAAAAACATTCAGTACTTC.

In this sample, this clonotype turned up once. This chain connects TRBV27 to TRBJ2-7, with a weak D call TRBD2 (6 bases). This CDR3 is 16 amino acids long. From germline, CDR1 is MNHEY and CDR2 SMNVEV (reference sequence). V was clipped by 2 bases and J by 4 bases, with 18 bases between them. CDR3: CASSLAGGSTPYEQYF. The CDR3 bases are TGTGCCAGCAGTTTAGCCGGGGGATCTACCCCGTACGAGCAGTACTTC.

This clonotype has a handful of counts. The rearrangement uses TRBV7-3 and TRBJ1-2; 8 nucleotides agree with TRBD1. The CDR3 is 14 residues long. Germline V lookup: CDR1 SGHTA, CDR2 FQGTGA. With 7 bases clipped from V and 8 bases from J, the junction kept 12 bases outside the gene matches. The CDR3 spells CASTDRPGGYGYTF. The CDR3 coding sequence is TGTGCCAGCACCGATAGACCAGGGGGCTACGGCTACACCTTC.

The V and J genes are TRBV28 and TRBJ2-4; TRBD2 is a possible D gene (5 bases). The DNA end favors TRBJ2-7, so the J call may be wrong. Germline assignment: CDR1 MDHEN and CDR2 SYDVKM. This CDR3 is built from 13 residues. CDR3 DNA: TGTGCCAGCAGTTTACTCGAGCGGTACGAGCAGTACTTC. Its translation is CASSLLERYEQYF.

For the CDR3, the DNA is TGTGCCAGCAGCTTAGGATCGGCAGACCAAGAGACCCAGTACTTC. This encodes CASSLGSADQETQYF. The V call is TRBV7-2, the J call TRBJ2-5; D unresolved. Germline assignment: CDR1 SGHTA and CDR2 FQGNSA. There are 15 residues in the CDR3. V was cut by 1 base and J by 0 bases, with 9 bases left in between.

This clonotype was counted between two and nine times. The gene calls are TRBV6-1 and TRBJ1-6; 7 nucleotides align to TRBD1. This CDR3 contains 14 residues. J lost 3 bases, V lost 7 bases, and 3 bases had no gene match. Germline V gene sequence: CDR1 MNHNS, CDR2 SASEGT. Here the CDR3 DNA reads TGTGCCAGCACCCGACAGGGCTATAATTCACCCCTCCACTTT. This encodes CASTRQGYNSPLHF.

This clonotype was found a few times. V gene TRBV29-1 combines with J gene TRBJ2-1, with 9 bases fitting TRBD1. J gave up 3 bases and V 5 bases, and 5 bases lay outside the gene matches. CDR1 and CDR2 from the germline V gene are SQVTM and ANQGSEA. This CDR3 contains 14 residues. The CDR3 region has the DNA TGCAGCGTTTCGGACAGGGGAGGCTACAATGAGCAGTTCTTC. It is translated as CSVSDRGGYNEQFF.

The chain is built from TRBV10-3 and TRBJ2-3; 8 bases are a match to TRBD1. The CDR3 has 13 residues. Trimming at V came to 10 bases and at J to 3 bases, leaving 6 bases not matched to a gene. The germline V gene has CDR1 ENHRY and CDR2 SYGVKD. The CDR3 DNA sequence: TGTGCCACCCTCAGGGGGCGGACAGATACGCAGTATTTT. The encoded protein is CATLRGRTDTQYF.

This clonotype was found a few times. The chain is built from TRBV7-3 and TRBJ2-7; 14 bases line up with TRBD2. Germline loops: CDR1 SGHTA, CDR2 FQGTGA. V shed 1 base, J shed 5 bases, and the junction held 1 base outside the gene matches. CDR3 length: 15 residues. The CDR3 region has the DNA TGTGCCAGCAGCTTAATGGGACTAGCGGGAGACGAGCAGTACTTC. Translating gives CASSLMGLAGDEQYF.

This clonotype was seen a handful of times. V is TRBV20-1 and J is TRBJ1-5; D is unclear. Trimming cost V 0 bases and J 0 bases, with 15 bases left between them. This CDR3 region has 17 residues. Germline-derived CDR1 and CDR2 are DFQATT and SNEGSKA (reference sequence). CDR3 protein: CSARDPNRGNSNQPQHF. The DNA for the CDR3 is TGCAGTGCTAGAGATCCGAACAGAGGGAATAGCAATCAGCCCCAGCATTTT.

The CDR3 spells CASSQGLAGALEQFF. The CDR3 region has the DNA TGCGCCAGCAGCCAAGGACTAGCGGGAGCTCTTGAGCAGTTCTTC. The chain couples TRBV5-1 to TRBJ2-1, with TRBD2 matching 13 bases. Trimming removed 4 bases from V and 9 bases from J; junction bases left unmatched: 7. The CDR3 has 15 residues. The germline V gene encodes CDR1 SGHRS and CDR2 YFSETQ.

V usage is TRBV3-1 and J usage is TRBJ2-4; D call uncertain. Trimming shortened V by 3 bases and J by 15 bases, and 18 bases separated the two germline ends. The CDR3 has 13 amino acids. The germline V gene has CDR1 LGHDT and CDR2 YNNKEL (reference sequence). The CDR3 loop is CASSQKFSGEMYF. In DNA, the CDR3 is TGTGCCAGCAGCCAGAAGTTCTCTGGGGAAATGTACTTC.

J is TRBJ2-7 and V is TRBV20-1, with 12 bases fitting TRBD2. The CDR3 sequence is 15 residues long. The germline V gene encodes CDR1 DFQATT and CDR2 SNEGSKA (reference sequence). Trimming cost V 0 bases and J 6 bases; bases outside gene matches: 6. CDR3 sequence: CSARDGASGRGEQYF. Written as DNA, the CDR3 is TGCAGTGCTAGAGATGGGGCTAGCGGGAGGGGCGAGCAGTACTTC.

The V gene is TRBV10-3, the J gene TRBJ1-2; a weak D match, TRBD1 (5 bases). V was pared by 6 bases and J by 3 bases, with 11 bases between. This CDR3 has 13 amino acids. Germline CDR1 ENHRY, CDR2 SYGVKD. The CDR3 bases are TGTGCCATCAGGGGGGACGCCGACTATGGCTACACCTTC. It specifies CAIRGDADYGYTF.

The chain combines TRBV13 with TRBJ2-7; D gene ambiguous. CDR1 and CDR2 (germline): PRHDT, FYEKMQ (reference sequence). The CDR3 totals 15 residues. With 5 bases removed from V and 2 bases from J, the gap between germline ends came to 16 bases. The CDR3 sequence is CASSQKSQSPYEQYF. In DNA, the CDR3 is TGTGCCAGCAGCCAGAAATCCCAATCCCCCTACGAGCAGTACTTC.

This clonotype occurred a few times. This rearrangement joins TRBV20-1 to TRBJ2-5; D may be TRBD2 (6 bases). V shed 0 bases and J shed 1 base, with 12 bases lying between them. Germline CDR1 reads DFQATT; CDR2 reads SNEGSKA (reference sequence). The CDR3 totals 15 residues. This CDR3 is CSAREGSGFQETQYF. The CDR3 DNA is TGCAGTGCTAGAGAGGGTAGCGGATTCCAAGAGACCCAGTACTTC.

This chain links TRBV25-1 with TRBJ1-2; 8 nucleotides match TRBD1. Germline V gene sequence: CDR1 MGHDK, CDR2 SYGVNS. The CDR3 runs 13 residues. J was trimmed by 3 bases and V by 7 bases; bases with no gene match: 4. The CDR3 sequence is CASNPTGDYGYTF. The CDR3, as DNA: TGTGCCAGCAACCCGACAGGGGACTATGGCTACACCTTC.

On this clonotype itself: One end of the junction is discordant with germline, which a read error may explain. V and J are TRBV12-3 or TRBV12-4 and TRBJ2-1; no definite D call. This CDR3 has 13 amino acids. CDR3 protein: CASSFPGYSEQFF. The CDR3 nucleotides are TGTGCCAGCAGTTTCCCGGGCTACAGTGAGCAGTTCTTC.

This rearrangement joins TRBV12-3 or TRBV12-4 to TRBJ2-3; a weak D match, TRBD2 (6 bases). The CDR3 is made up of 15 amino acids. Trimming stripped 0 bases from V and 3 bases from J, with 10 bases between. The CDR3 nucleotides read TGTGCCAGCAGTTTAGCCCTAGCGAGGACAGATACGCAGTATTTT. Protein product: CASSLALARTDTQYF.

This clonotype was seen only a few times. The J gene is TRBJ2-7, the V gene TRBV25-1; the match to TRBD1 covers 9 bases. The J segment lost 7 bases and the V segment lost 2 bases, leaving 9 bases of the junction unmatched. The CDR3 has 15 residues. Germline assignment: CDR1 MGHDK and CDR2 SYGVNS. The CDR3 here is CASSEPGQGLWEQYF. The CDR3 DNA is TGTGCCAGCAGTGAACCCGGACAGGGGCTGTGGGAGCAGTACTTC.

Only a few counts were recorded for this clonotype. The chain carries TRBV25-1 and TRBJ1-5, with D hard to call. The CDR3 runs to 15 residues. Trimming cost V 2 bases and J 3 bases, with 11 bases left between them. CDR1 is MGHDK, CDR2 SYGVNS, per germline. The CDR3 here is CASSEKSGTNQPQHF. The CDR3 DNA sequence: TGTGCCAGCAGTGAAAAGTCGGGAACCAATCAGCCCCAGCATTTT.

The chain employs TRBV5-1 and TRBJ2-1; 8 bases align to TRBD2. Germline loops: CDR1 SGHRS, CDR2 YFSETQ. Losses at the gene ends were 0 bases for V and 5 bases for J; bases not matched to a gene: 4. The CDR3 is 15 amino acids. The CDR3 sequence: CASSLVGSGDNEQFF. In DNA form, the CDR3 reads TGCGCCAGCAGCTTGGTGGGTAGCGGGGACAATGAGCAGTTCTTC.

This clonotype was counted between two and nine times. The V call is TRBV4-1, the J call TRBJ2-5; possible D gene TRBD1, 6 bases. The CDR3 length is 14 residues. The germline CDR1 and CDR2 sequences are MGHRA and YSYEKL. V lost 5 bases, J lost 2 bases, and 12 bases lay in between. The CDR3 protein is CASSIVRGQETQYF. The CDR3 bases are TGCGCCAGCAGCATTGTCAGGGGTCAAGAGACCCAGTACTTC.

The rearrangement links TRBV29-1 to TRBJ2-3; 7 bases are shared with TRBD2. CDR1 SQVTM and CDR2 ANQGSEA come from the germline V gene. The CDR3 is 18 residues long. Trimming removed 0 bases from V and 2 bases from J; junction bases left unmatched: 14. CDR3 nucleotide sequence: TGCAGCGTTGAAGATCCAGCGGGACCGGACGTGCTCACAGATACGCAGTATTTT. Its translation is CSVEDPAGPDVLTDTQYF.

This clonotype has only a few counts. V usage is TRBV12-3 or TRBV12-4 and J usage is TRBJ1-2; 7 bases map to TRBD1. This CDR3 comprises 14 residues. J lost 2 bases, V lost 7 bases, and 7 bases had no gene match. The CDR3 nucleotides are TGTGCCAGCACCCGACAGGGCGCGAACTATGGCTACACCTTC. As protein: CASTRQGANYGYTF.